Listed here are 8 T cell receptor beta chains from one sample, sequenced in a study of patients and donors after allogeneic stem cell transplantation. TCRdb recomputed calls from the RT-PCR reads with MiXCR, one row per CDR3 protein. The sample shows 920,000 or so distinct CDR3 sequences, roughly 18% of them seen only once. Sequenced: blood, either unsorted or a sorted T cell fraction (not recorded which). The receptor set was obtained from a human donor who was either an allogeneic HSCT recipient or a stem cell or donor lymphocyte infusion donor (not recorded which). It is not recorded whose cells these are; they may come from a transplant donor.

This clonotype was detected only a few times. V is TRBV6-1 and J is TRBJ1-2; D unclear. V was cut by 5 bases and J by 5 bases, with 21 bases left in between. The CDR3 consists of 16 residues. The V gene's germline CDR1 is MNHNS and CDR2 SASEGT. CDR3 in amino acids: CASSPLRVVSGYGYTF. CDR3 bases: TGTGCCAGCAGTCCCCTCCGTGTGGTCTCGGGGTATGGCTACACCTTC.

In this sample, this clonotype turned up a few times. V and J are TRBV3-1 and TRBJ2-7; 15 bases map to TRBD2. The CDR3 loop spans 18 amino acids. Germline loops: CDR1 LGHDT, CDR2 YNNKEL (reference sequence). V shed 4 bases, J shed 2 bases, and the junction held 9 bases outside the gene matches. In nucleotides, the CDR3 is TGTGCCAGCAGCCGATTTCCGGGACTAGCGGGAGGCACCTACGAGCAGTACTTC. Protein: CASSRFPGLAGGTYEQYF.

The CDR3 sequence: CASSLAGGPVNEQYF. The CDR3 bases are TGTGCCAGCAGCCTAGCGGGAGGGCCCGTTAACGAGCAGTACTTC. The genes are TRBV5-4 and TRBJ2-7; the match to TRBD2 covers 12 bases. This CDR3 has 15 amino acids. The V gene's germline CDR1 is SGHNT and CDR2 YYREEE (reference sequence). The trim removed 4 bases at V and 5 bases at J, leaving 7 bases unmatched.

The chain couples TRBV5-1 to TRBJ1-1; TRBD1 matches 7 bases. The J segment lost 1 base and the V segment lost 4 bases, leaving 10 bases of the junction unmatched. CDR1 and CDR2 (germline): SGHRS, YFSETQ. The CDR3 has 16 residues. The CDR3 loop is CASSPQGGSKNTEAFF. The CDR3 DNA reads TGCGCCAGCAGCCCCCAGGGGGGGTCGAAGAACACTGAAGCTTTCTTT. The entire variable domain, with the rest obtained from reference TRBV5-1 and TRBJ1-1, is as follows: KAGVTQTPRYLIKTRGQQVTLSCSPISGHRSVSWYQQTPGQGLQFLFEYFSETQRNKGNFPGRFSGRQFSNSRSEMNVSTLELGDSALYLCASSPQGGSKNTEAFFGQGTRLTVV.

The V gene is TRBV13, the J gene TRBJ2-7; no definite D call. CDR1 is PRHDT and CDR2 is FYEKMQ in the germline V gene (reference sequence). The CDR3 contains 14 residues. V dropped 8 bases and J dropped 7 bases, with 21 bases sitting between them. CDR3 sequence: CASAPSKGLGEQYF. CDR3 nucleotide sequence: TGTGCCAGCGCCCCATCCAAGGGTTTGGGTGAGCAGTACTTC.

V and J are TRBV2 and TRBJ2-1, with TRBD1 matching 8 bases. V shed 6 bases, J shed 10 bases, and the junction held 5 bases outside the gene matches. Germline V gene sequence: CDR1 SNHLY, CDR2 FYNNEI. The CDR3 extends over 12 amino acids. The CDR3 nucleotides are TGTGCCAGCAGGGATCGGACAGGGGAGCAGTTCTTC. Protein product: CASRDRTGEQFF. The whole variable domain, filled in from reference TRBV2 and TRBJ2-1, reads EPEVTQTPSHQVTQMGQEVILRCVPISNHLYFYWYRQILGQKVEFLVSFYNNEISEKSEIFDDQFSVERPDGSNFTLKIRSTKLEDSAMYFCASRDRTGEQFFGPGTRLTVL.

The J gene is TRBJ1-2, the V gene TRBV19; D is uncertain. The CDR3 consists of 12 residues. CDR1 LNHDA and CDR2 SQIVND come from the germline V gene (reference sequence). V was cut by 3 bases and J by 8 bases, with 10 bases left in between. CDR3 in DNA: TGTGCCAGTAGTATTCTCACGGGGGGCTACACCTTC. Amino acids: CASSILTGGYTF. The full variable domain, in which reference TRBV19 and TRBJ1-2 provide the parts outside the CDR3, is DGGITQSPKYLFRKEGQNVTLSCEQNLNHDAMYWYRQDPGQGLRLIYYSQIVNDFQKGDIAEGYSVSREKKESFPLTVTSAQKNPTAFYLCASSILTGGYTFGSGTRLTVV.

This sequence joins TRBV12-3 or TRBV12-4 and TRBJ1-4; no clear D gene. The V gene lost 8 bases and the J gene lost 8 bases, with 21 bases spanning the gap. The CDR3 spans 15 residues. The CDR3 loop is CASQDPRGPGEKLFF. CDR3 DNA: TGTGCCAGCCAGGACCCACGAGGCCCCGGGGAAAAACTGTTTTTT.